This T cell receptor (beta chain) was profiled in a study of immune heterogeneity within non-small cell lung tumors. General study results and limits: Both recurring identical dominant CDR3 beta clonotypes and site-unique high-frequency clones were observed across tumor sites within a patient.

TCR beta CDR3 was amplified by multiplex PCR using 32 V and 13 J primers. TCRdb passed the multiplex PCR reads through MiXCR, listing each CDR3 protein once. The sample records thousands of distinct CDR3 sequences, more than 25% being singletons. Genomic DNA from bulk tumor acted as the template, and 600 ng was loaded per sample. While surgery was under way, several biopsies spaced far apart were taken per primary tumor. With untreated, newly diagnosed non-small cell lung cancer, the patients went on to undergo curative surgery. Germline-derived CDR1 and CDR2 are SQVTM and ANQGSEA. The CDR3 extends over 15 amino acids. On this clonotype itself: Its antigen is not known. The germline gene is not matched at one end of the junction; a read error may be the cause.

This TCR derives from a man aged 60 to 69 with non-small cell lung cancer. The sample taken for sequencing was lung tumor tissue. The chain recombines TRBV29-1 with TRBJ2-7, with TRBD2 matching 7 bases. The CDR3 sequence is CSVVLPTGGYYEQYF. The CDR3 bases are TGCAGCGTTGTTCTACCGACGGGGGGTTACTACGAGCAATACTTC.